This T cell receptor (beta chain) was sequenced for a study of T cells after posttransplantation cyclophosphamide. Whole-study findings and limits: Later blood repertoires were often dominated by clones from the donor CD8+ memory compartment.

Turning to this clone: Its antigen is as yet unknown.

Profiled with immunoSEQ multiplex PCR; TCRdb holds only in-frame clones, not every one. The data show some 66,000 clones, 80% to 95% seen once. Trimming cost V 5 bases and J 3 bases, with 17 bases left between them. Germline CDR1 MNHEY, CDR2 SVGAGI. The CDR3 has 15 amino acids. The chain has TRBV6-5 and TRBJ2-7; TRBD1 is a possible D gene (8 bases). The sample taken for sequencing was PBMCs. The TCR originated in a woman under 40 in good health and a related stem cell transplant donor. The CDR3 here is CASSRDRGGVYEQYF. Written as DNA, the CDR3 is TGTGCCAGCAGTCGCGACAGGGGAGGGGTCTACGAGCAGTACTTC.